This TCR beta chain was sequenced in a study of T cells in Graves' hyperthyroidism and ophthalmopathy. The overall study: Peripheral blood was obtained at initial diagnosis, preceding any treatment.

Uncontrolled infections, other autoimmune diseases, pregnancy or lactation led to exclusion of patients. This sample holds PBMCs from roughly 10 ml fresh peripheral blood. TCR beta CDR3 regions were amplified from RNA transcripts. RT-PCR in the first round (using the HTBI primer set) targeted the TCR CDR3. TCRdb reanalysed the multiplex PCR reads using MiXCR and keeps one entry per CDR3 protein. The table shows 210,000 or so distinct CDR3 sequences, with approximately 17% occurring only once. On this clonotype: The antigen remains undetermined. This sequence may be a read error, since a much larger clone differs from it by one base.

The CDR3 loop spans 15 amino acids. Germline assignment: CDR1 ENHRY and CDR2 SYGVKD. Trimming cost V 2 bases and J 6 bases; bases outside gene matches: 9. General study findings and limits: A 13 V-J signature model discriminated ophthalmopathy versus stable hyperthyroidism.

The gene calls are TRBV10-3 and TRBJ2-7; 8 bases align to TRBD1. This sequence was found in a man aged 50 to 60 with Graves' hyperthyroidism. Sequencing was performed on blood. The CDR3: CAISEIGQGQGEQYF. In nucleotides, the CDR3 is TGTGCCATCAGTGAGATAGGACAGGGCCAGGGCGAGCAGTACTTC.